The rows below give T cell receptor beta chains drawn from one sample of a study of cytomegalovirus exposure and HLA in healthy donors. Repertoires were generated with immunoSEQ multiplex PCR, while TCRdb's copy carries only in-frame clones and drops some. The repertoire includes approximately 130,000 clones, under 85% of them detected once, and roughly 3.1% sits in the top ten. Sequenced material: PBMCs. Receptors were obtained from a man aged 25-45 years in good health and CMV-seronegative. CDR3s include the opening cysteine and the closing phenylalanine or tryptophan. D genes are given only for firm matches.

CDR3 protein: CATSPPSSGLEAFF; D gene: .; V gene: TRBV28; J gene: TRBJ1-1
CDR3 protein: CASSSSTTGYGELFF; D gene: .; V gene: TRBV7-8; J gene: TRBJ2-2
CDR3 protein: CASSFGGSESTDTQYF; D gene: .; V gene: TRBV13; J gene: TRBJ2-3
CDR3 protein: CSARGEGEYEQYF; D gene: .; V gene: TRBV29-1; J gene: TRBJ2-7
CDR3 protein: CASSLGFRGQRDEQFF; D gene: TRBD1; V gene: TRBV7-8; J gene: TRBJ2-1
CDR3 protein: CASRPHDKPGEQYF; D gene: .; V gene: TRBV28; J gene: TRBJ2-7
CDR3 protein: CASNSGRGAKSGELFF; D gene: .; V gene: TRBV5-4; J gene: TRBJ2-2
CDR3 protein: CALGISGRAGETQYF; D gene: TRBD2; V gene: TRBV9; J gene: TRBJ2-5
CDR3 protein: CASSAGTVFHSPLHF; D gene: TRBD1; V gene: TRBV2; J gene: TRBJ1-6
CDR3 protein: CASSPGGALQETQYF; D gene: .; V gene: TRBV7-2; J gene: TRBJ2-5
CDR3 protein: CASSQELGRADQPQHF; D gene: .; V gene: TRBV4-1; J gene: TRBJ1-5
CDR3 protein: CASSLYFASLSYNEQFF; D gene: .; V gene: TRBV27; J gene: TRBJ2-1
CDR3 protein: CASSLAGTYNEQFF; D gene: .; V gene: TRBV7-3; J gene: TRBJ2-1
CDR3 protein: CASSSPGGRSYNEQFF; D gene: .; V gene: TRBV28; J gene: TRBJ2-1
CDR3 protein: CASSPPVGGAHSSYNEQFF; D gene: TRBD2; V gene: TRBV4-1; J gene: TRBJ2-1
CDR3 protein: CASSLDIFNEQYF; D gene: .; V gene: TRBV6-5; J gene: TRBJ2-7
CDR3 protein: CASRKQGLGGEQYF; D gene: .; V gene: TRBV27; J gene: TRBJ2-7
CDR3 protein: CASAGTTEAFF; D gene: .; V gene: TRBV19; J gene: TRBJ1-1
CDR3 protein: CASSFTSGYEQYF; D gene: TRBD2; V gene: TRBV5-1; J gene: TRBJ2-7
CDR3 protein: CASKGGVRNEKLFF; D gene: .; V gene: TRBV4-1; J gene: TRBJ1-4
CDR3 protein: CASSFARQETQYF; D gene: .; V gene: TRBV7-2; J gene: TRBJ2-5
CDR3 protein: CASSVAGQGGTDTQYF; D gene: .; V gene: TRBV9; J gene: TRBJ2-3
CDR3 protein: CSAGTGDLEQYF; D gene: TRBD1; V gene: TRBV29-1; J gene: TRBJ2-7
CDR3 protein: CASSFGRGSRGYTF; D gene: TRBD1; V gene: TRBV7-6; J gene: TRBJ1-2
CDR3 protein: CASSLGGGGEGHEKLFF; D gene: .; V gene: TRBV5-1; J gene: TRBJ1-4
CDR3 protein: CASSSTPIAEQYF; D gene: .; V gene: TRBV7-3; J gene: TRBJ2-7
CDR3 protein: CSVERYRLAAGELFF; D gene: TRBD2; V gene: TRBV29-1; J gene: TRBJ2-2
CDR3 protein: CATKDLAGVLNTDTQYF; D gene: TRBD2; V gene: TRBV10-3; J gene: TRBJ2-3
CDR3 protein: CASSSLAGTDTQYF; D gene: TRBD2; V gene: TRBV4-1; J gene: TRBJ2-3
CDR3 protein: CASSQVFLAGFSTDTQYF; D gene: TRBD2; V gene: TRBV4-3; J gene: TRBJ2-3
CDR3 protein: CASSQATGRYEQYF; D gene: TRBD1; V gene: TRBV4-3; J gene: TRBJ2-7
CDR3 protein: CASSSPTGTSGGSTDTQYF; D gene: TRBD2; V gene: TRBV7-9; J gene: TRBJ2-3
CDR3 protein: CASNTGNTEAFF; D gene: .; V gene: TRBV28; J gene: TRBJ1-1
CDR3 protein: CASSESRGEGQGRADTQYF; D gene: TRBD1; V gene: TRBV10-1; J gene: TRBJ2-3
CDR3 protein: CASSVRGAWSEQYF; D gene: .; V gene: TRBV9; J gene: TRBJ2-7
CDR3 protein: CASSLSGTEAFF; D gene: .; V gene: TRBV7-9; J gene: TRBJ1-1
CDR3 protein: CASRDWGERYEQYF; D gene: .; V gene: TRBV27; J gene: TRBJ2-7
CDR3 protein: CASSDAGAKSYEQYF; D gene: .; V gene: TRBV25-1; J gene: TRBJ2-7
CDR3 protein: CASSLGAGGPWDEQFF; D gene: TRBD2; V gene: TRBV11-3; J gene: TRBJ2-1
CDR3 protein: CASSVVPHPFF; D gene: .; V gene: TRBV9; J gene: TRBJ2-7
CDR3 protein: CAWISAGLETQYF; D gene: .; V gene: TRBV30; J gene: TRBJ2-5
CDR3 protein: CAWAGLSATEAFF; D gene: .; V gene: TRBV30; J gene: TRBJ1-1
CDR3 protein: CASSYSEGTNYGYTF; D gene: .; V gene: TRBV6-6; J gene: TRBJ1-2
CDR3 protein: CASSQDQVSGSIQETQYF; D gene: TRBD2; V gene: TRBV4-3; J gene: TRBJ2-5
CDR3 protein: CASSPSSLAGGLDEQYF; D gene: TRBD2; V gene: TRBV5-1; J gene: TRBJ2-7
CDR3 protein: CAWDRGGVGQPQHF; D gene: TRBD1; V gene: TRBV30; J gene: TRBJ1-5
CDR3 protein: CASSWVPDSSYEQYF; D gene: .; V gene: TRBV6-5; J gene: TRBJ2-7
CDR3 protein: CASSQGAGDTEAFF; D gene: .; V gene: TRBV7-8; J gene: TRBJ1-1
CDR3 protein: CASSREGETQYF; D gene: TRBD2; V gene: TRBV18; J gene: TRBJ2-5
CDR3 protein: CASSLDSRTYNEQFF; D gene: .; V gene: TRBV4-3; J gene: TRBJ2-1
CDR3 protein: CASSQDWGQHYEQYF; D gene: .; V gene: TRBV4-1; J gene: TRBJ2-7
CDR3 protein: CASSEGVGARPLNYEQYF; D gene: .; V gene: TRBV7-9; J gene: TRBJ2-7
CDR3 protein: CASSPVTDTDTQYF; D gene: .; V gene: TRBV18; J gene: TRBJ2-3
CDR3 protein: CASSLGQGGRYYNSPLHF; D gene: TRBD1; V gene: TRBV7-2; J gene: TRBJ1-6
CDR3 protein: CASSSDNTDTQYF; D gene: .; V gene: TRBV7-3; J gene: TRBJ2-3
CDR3 protein: CASSPQGPLAGSYEQYF; D gene: TRBD2; V gene: TRBV18; J gene: TRBJ2-7
CDR3 protein: CASSLDGETQYF; D gene: .; V gene: TRBV7-9; J gene: TRBJ2-5